This record concerns one T cell receptor beta chain sequence. From germline, CDR1 is SGHTA and CDR2 FQGNSA. With 3 bases removed from V and 5 bases from J, the gap between germline ends came to 17 bases. The CDR3 runs to 15 residues. TCRdb keeps only in-frame clones here, not all; method: immunoSEQ multiplex PCR. Among a few hundred thousand clones listed, 75% to 85% were seen once. This sample was included in a study of blood T cell repertoires in COVID-19. Sequenced material: PBMCs or T cells enriched from blood (not recorded which). This chain links TRBV7-2 with TRBJ2-7; D might be TRBD2 (6 bases). The TCR sequence derives from a woman aged 40 to 50 with acute COVID-19. CDR3 sequence (DNA): TGTGCCAGCAGCTTGGGACTCCACGCCACCGACGAGCAGTACTTC. Translated, it gives CASSLGLHATDEQYF.